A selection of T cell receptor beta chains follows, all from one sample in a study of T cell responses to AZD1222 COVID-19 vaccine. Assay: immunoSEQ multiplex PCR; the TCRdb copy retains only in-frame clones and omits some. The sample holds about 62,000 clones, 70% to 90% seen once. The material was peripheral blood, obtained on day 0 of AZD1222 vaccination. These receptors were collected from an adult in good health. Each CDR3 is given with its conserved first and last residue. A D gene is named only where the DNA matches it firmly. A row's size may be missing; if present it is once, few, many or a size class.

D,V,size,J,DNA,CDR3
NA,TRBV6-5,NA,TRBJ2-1,TGTGCCAGCAGGTTTTCCCGGGACATCGACAATGAGCAGTTCTTC,CASRFSRDIDNEQFF
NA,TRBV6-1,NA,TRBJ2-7,TGTGCCAGCAGTGAATCAGGGCCCAACGAGCAGTACTTC,CASSESGPNEQYF
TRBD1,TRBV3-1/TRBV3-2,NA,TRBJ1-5,TGTGCCAGCAGCCGGGGGACAGGGGCTCCAAATCAGCCCCAGCATTTT,CASSRGTGAPNQPQHF
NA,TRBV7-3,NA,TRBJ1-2,TGTGCCAGCAGCTTCGAAGGGTTCTATGGCTACACCTTC,CASSFEGFYGYTF
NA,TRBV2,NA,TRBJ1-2,TGTGCCAGCAGGGCAACCGGGACACCTAACTATGGCTACACCTTC,CASRATGTPNYGYTF
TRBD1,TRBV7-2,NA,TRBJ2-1,TGTGCCAGCAGCGTAGACAGGGGAGGCTACAATGAGCAGTTCTTC,CASSVDRGGYNEQFF
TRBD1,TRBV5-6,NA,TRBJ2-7,TGTGCCAGCAGCTTAACGGCAGGGACAGCCTACGAGCAGTACTTC,CASSLTAGTAYEQYF
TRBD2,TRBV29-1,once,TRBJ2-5,TGCAGCGTTGGAGCGGGGGAGCAAGAGACCCAGTACTTC,CSVGAGEQETQYF
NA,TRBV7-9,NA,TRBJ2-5,TGTGCCAGCAGCCTATCGCGGGAGACCCAGTACTTC,CASSLSRETQYF
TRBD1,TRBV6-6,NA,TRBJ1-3,TGTGCCAGCAGGACTCGACAGGGGGCGCGTGGAAACACCATATATTTT,CASRTRQGARGNTIYF
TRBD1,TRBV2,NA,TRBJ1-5,TGTGCCAGCAGGCTCAGGACAGGGGTTAATCAGCCCCAGCATTTT,CASRLRTGVNQPQHF
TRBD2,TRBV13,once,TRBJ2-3,TGTGCCAGCAGCTCCTGGCTAGCGGGGGGAGGCACAGATACGCAGTATTTT,CASSSWLAGGGTDTQYF
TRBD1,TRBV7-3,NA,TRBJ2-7,TGTGCCAGCAGCCAAGGACAGGGCTGGGACGAGCAGTACTTC,CASSQGQGWDEQYF
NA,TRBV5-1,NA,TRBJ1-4,TGCGCCAGCAGCTTGGTGGGGCCAACTAATGAAAAACTGTTTTTT,CASSLVGPTNEKLFF
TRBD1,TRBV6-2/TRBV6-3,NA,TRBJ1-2,TGTGCCAGCAGCCCTGACAGGGAAAGGACTCGGGGCTACACCTTC,CASSPDRERTRGYTF
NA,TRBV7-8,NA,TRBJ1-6,TGTGCCAGCAGCTTAGTTGGCTCACCCCTCCACTTT,CASSLVGSPLHF
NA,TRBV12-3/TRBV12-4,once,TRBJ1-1,TGTGCCAGCAGTTTTCTTAAGGACACTGAAGCTTTCTTT,CASSFLKDTEAFF
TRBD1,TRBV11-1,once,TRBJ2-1,TGTGCCAGCGGACAGGGGAGTAATGAGCAGTTCTTC,CASGQGSNEQFF
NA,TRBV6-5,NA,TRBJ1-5,TGTGCCAGCAGCGAGCTTACGGGCAATCAGCCCCAGCATTTT,CASSELTGNQPQHF
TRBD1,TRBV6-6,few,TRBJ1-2,TGTGCCAGCAGCCCGGGACAGATTAACTATGGCTACACCTTC,CASSPGQINYGYTF